One sample yielded the 23 T cell receptor beta chains listed below, sequenced in a study of shared clonotypes between healthy human individuals. Assay used: immunoSEQ multiplex PCR; TCRdb lists only in-frame clones, some missing. The sample includes 2 million to 2.5 million clones, 85% to 95% of them seen just once. Sequencing input: naive CD4+ T cells sorted from blood. Specified subset: CD45RA+ positively selected. The receptors come from a man between 18 and 29 years old in good health.

On this clone: Being one base from a much bigger clone, this may be a read error. The J gene is TRBJ1-5, the V gene TRBV7-9; D call uncertain. V was clipped by 6 bases and J by 0 bases, with 3 bases between them. The CDR3 loop spans 12 amino acids. The germline V gene has CDR1 SEHNR and CDR2 FQNEAQ (reference sequence). CDR3 protein: CASSYSNQPQHF. CDR3 DNA sequence: TGTGCCAGCAGTTATAGCAATCAGCCCCAGCATTTT.

The CDR3 DNA reads TGTGCCAGCACCAATATCTGGGCAGGGACCCACCTTTCGGATGGCTACACCTTC. Protein product: CASTNIWAGTHLSDGYTF. The chain has TRBV2 and TRBJ1-2; D perhaps matches TRBD1 (5 bases). Germline V CDR1 and CDR2: SNHLY, FYNNEI. The CDR3 runs 18 residues. Trimming removed 7 bases from V and 6 bases from J, with 30 bases in between.

J is TRBJ2-3 and V is TRBV7-9; 9 bases match TRBD1. CDR3 length: 15 residues. After removal of 1 base from V and 5 bases from J, the junction contained 4 bases not matched to a gene. CDR1 and CDR2 (germline): SEHNR, FQNEAQ (reference sequence). The CDR3 is CASSLGGQGIDTQYF. DNA for the CDR3: TGTGCCAGCAGCTTAGGGGGACAGGGTATAGATACGCAGTATTTT.

As for this clone: Other DNA sequences in the sample encode the same CDR3. The genes are TRBV18 and TRBJ1-1; 7 bases match TRBD1. The germline CDR1 and CDR2 sequences are KGHSH and LQKENI. The V segment lost 6 bases and the J segment 5 bases; nucleotides outside the gene matches: 6. The CDR3 consists of 13 residues. CDR3 sequence (DNA): TGTGCCAGCTCCCGACAGGGAAATACTGAAGCTTTCTTT. It codes for CASSRQGNTEAFF.

V gene TRBV4-2 combines with J gene TRBJ1-5; perhaps TRBD1 as D (5 bases). There are 15 residues in the CDR3. Looked up from germline, CDR1 is LGHNA and CDR2 is YNFKEQ. The V and J ends lost 2 bases and 5 bases respectively, with 13 bases between them. The CDR3, as DNA: TGTGCCAGCAGCCAAAATCAAGGGGACTATCAGCCCCAGCATTTT. Translation: CASSQNQGDYQPQHF.

The chain links TRBV5-1 to TRBJ1-4; TRBD1 aligns across 9 bases. With V trimmed by 2 bases and J by 4 bases, 3 bases remained unmatched. Germline CDR1 SGHRS, CDR2 YFSETQ. This CDR3 spans 15 amino acids. The CDR3 is CASSLTGGLNEKLFF. CDR3 sequence (DNA): TGCGCCAGCAGCTTAACAGGGGGCCTTAATGAAAAACTGTTTTTT.

The chain is built from TRBV7-2 and TRBJ2-5, with D unclear. This CDR3 spans 14 amino acids. Trimming took off 2 bases at V and 7 bases at J, with 14 bases between the two ends. Germline-derived CDR1 and CDR2 are SGHTA and FQGNSA. As DNA, the CDR3 is TGTGCCAGCAGCTTATCCCGGGCACCGGCGACCCAGTACTTC. This sequence encodes CASSLSRAPATQYF.

This sequence joins TRBV5-8 and TRBJ1-5, with 7 bases aligning to TRBD1. Looked up from germline, CDR1 is SGHTS and CDR2 is YDEGEE. Trimming at V came to 5 bases and at J to 1 base, leaving 6 bases not matched to a gene. The CDR3 loop spans 15 amino acids. The chain's CDR3 is CASSLTGSSNQPQHF. The DNA for the CDR3 is TGTGCCAGCAGTCTGACAGGGAGCAGCAATCAGCCCCAGCATTTT.

The chain employs TRBV30 and TRBJ2-5; D is possibly TRBD2 (5 bases). The CDR3 is made up of 15 amino acids. Germline values: CDR1 GTSNPN, CDR2 SVGIG (reference sequence). V was shortened by 4 bases and J by 2 bases, with 17 bases between the two germline ends. CDR3 DNA sequence: TGTGCCTGGACCTCCATGGGCAGCGGACAAGAGACCCAGTACTTC. Translation gives CAWTSMGSGQETQYF.

This clone appeared a single time. The genes are TRBV6-1 and TRBJ1-2; D unclear. CDR3 length: 15 amino acids. V was shortened by 0 bases and J by 1 base, with 9 bases between the two germline ends. Germline-derived CDR1 and CDR2 are MNHNS and SASEGT. CDR3 DNA sequence: TGTGCCAGCAGTGAAGCGGTCTACAGTAACTATGGCTACACCTTC. Translated, it gives CASSEAVYSNYGYTF.

The V gene is TRBV5-1, the J gene TRBJ2-1, with 10 bases fitting TRBD2. Looked up from germline, CDR1 is SGHRS and CDR2 is YFSETQ. The CDR3 has 15 amino acids. V lost 4 bases to trimming and J lost 4 bases; unmatched junction nucleotides: 5. This CDR3 reads CASSASGGAYNEQFF. CDR3 nucleotide sequence: TGCGCCAGCAGCGCGAGCGGGGGGGCGTACAATGAGCAGTTCTTC.

This clone has a single count. The chain recombines TRBV29-1 with TRBJ2-4; tentatively, D is TRBD2 (6 bases). The germline V and J ends were trimmed by 6 bases and 0 bases, with 9 bases remaining between them. Germline V gene data show CDR1 as SQVTM and CDR2 as ANQGSEA. CDR3 length: 13 amino acids. CDR3 region: CSVLALAKNIQYF. CDR3 nucleotide sequence: TGCAGCGTGCTAGCGCTAGCCAAAAACATTCAGTACTTC.

The chain couples TRBV6-5 to TRBJ1-1; D is undetermined. Germline V gene sequence: CDR1 MNHEY, CDR2 SVGAGI. The CDR3 extends over 14 amino acids. The V end was cut by 6 bases, the J end by 0 bases, with 11 bases between. The CDR3 DNA follows: TGTGCCAGCAGATGGACCGGCATGAACACTGAAGCTTTCTTT. It encodes CASRWTGMNTEAFF.

Points on this clone: A much larger clone lies a single base off, so this may be a read error. This sample also contains other DNA sequences that code for the same CDR3. The chain links TRBV6-1 to TRBJ1-3; D gene uncertain. The CDR3 has 13 residues. The ends were cut back, 3 bases at V and 0 bases at J, with 3 bases in the middle. Germline-derived CDR1 and CDR2 are MNHNS and SASEGT. CDR3 sequence (DNA): TGTGCCAGCAGTGAGAGCTCTGGAAACACCATATATTTT. It yields the protein CASSESSGNTIYF.

The chain employs TRBV5-1 and TRBJ2-6; a weak D match, TRBD1 (6 bases). Germline V CDR1 and CDR2: SGHRS, YFSETQ. The germline V and J ends were trimmed by 3 bases and 4 bases, with 11 bases remaining between them. The CDR3 contains 15 residues. For the CDR3, the DNA is TGCGCCAGCAGCTCTCAGGGGAACGGGGCCAACGTCCTGACTTTC. Amino acid sequence: CASSSQGNGANVLTF.

The genes are TRBV29-1 and TRBJ2-4; D is possibly TRBD1 or TRBD2 (5 bases each). Germline loops: CDR1 SQVTM, CDR2 ANQGSEA. V was cut by 6 bases and J by 3 bases, with 12 bases left in between. CDR3 size: 13 residues. CDR3 in amino acids: CSVVRDHKNIQYF. Here the CDR3 DNA reads TGCAGCGTCGTCCGGGACCACAAAAACATTCAGTACTTC.

The chain uses TRBV7-2 and TRBJ1-5; D is perhaps TRBD1 (6 bases). Trimming stripped 6 bases from V and 6 bases from J, with 12 bases between. CDR3 length: 13 residues. The germline V gene encodes CDR1 SGHTA and CDR2 FQGNSA. CDR3 in DNA: TGTGCCAGCAGTACGGAACAGGGTCAGCCCCAGCATTTT. Protein sequence: CASSTEQGQPQHF. Drawing the rest from reference TRBV7-2 and TRBJ1-5, the complete variable domain is GAGVSQSPSNKVTEKGKDVELRCDPISGHTALYWYRQSLGQGLEFLIYFQGNSAPDKSGLPSDRFSAERTGGSVSTLTIQRTQQEDSAVYLCASSTEQGQPQHFGDGTRLSIL.

The chain is built from TRBV6-1 and TRBJ2-1; 7 bases agree with TRBD1. Germline V CDR1 and CDR2: MNHNS, SASEGT. Germline trimming cut 7 bases from V and 6 bases from J; bases unmatched to any gene: 6. This CDR3 has 13 residues. The CDR3 sequence: CASTAGGSNEQFF. CDR3 sequence (DNA): TGTGCCAGCACGGCAGGGGGTTCCAATGAGCAGTTCTTC.

A single count supports this clone. The rearrangement uses TRBV14 and TRBJ2-5; D call uncertain. The length of the CDR3 is 15 residues. The ends were cut back, 1 base at V and 5 bases at J, with 14 bases in the middle. Germline values: CDR1 SGHDN, CDR2 FVKESK. This chain's CDR3 is CASSQGRPLRETQYF. As DNA, the CDR3 is TGTGCCAGCAGCCAAGGGAGACCCCTTCGGGAGACCCAGTACTTC.

About this clone: One end of the junction is discordant with germline, which a read error may explain. At the DNA level, this CDR3 is encoded by other sequences in the same sample as well. The V gene is TRBV7-2, the J gene TRBJ2-1, with 11 bases fitting TRBD2. This CDR3 spans 15 amino acids. Germline V gives CDR1 SGHTA, CDR2 FQGNSA. DNA for the CDR3: TGTGCCAGCAGCCTAGCGGGGGGAGTCTACAATGAGCAGTTCTTC. The encoded protein is CASSLAGGVYNEQFF. The full variable domain, in which reference TRBV7-2 and TRBJ2-1 provide the parts outside the CDR3, is GAGVSQSPSNKVTEKGKDVELRCDPISGHTALYWYRQSLGQGLEFLIYFQGNSAPDKSGLPSDRFSAERTGGSVSTLTIQRTQQEDSAVYLCASSLAGGVYNEQFFGPGTRLTVL.

This clone was seen a single time. The V gene is TRBV27, the J gene TRBJ1-2; the D is unclear. Between the trimmed V and J ends, which lost 7 bases and 0 bases, there was a span of 9 bases. Germline V gene data show CDR1 as MNHEY and CDR2 as SMNVEV (reference sequence). This CDR3 region has 13 residues. CDR3 DNA sequence: TGTGCCAGCAAAACCGCAGCTAACTATGGCTACACCTTC. Amino acids: CASKTAANYGYTF.

V usage is TRBV5-4 and J usage is TRBJ2-3; 8 bases are shared with TRBD1. CDR1 is SGHNT and CDR2 is YYREEE in the germline V gene (reference sequence). The CDR3 is 14 residues long. V shed 8 bases, J shed 3 bases, and the junction held 8 bases outside the gene matches. CDR3: CASSGGVWTDTQYF. CDR3 nucleotides: TGTGCCAGTTCAGGGGGCGTCTGGACAGATACGCAGTATTTT.

The J gene is TRBJ2-1, the V gene TRBV10-3, with TRBD2 matching 10 bases. Germline CDR1 ENHRY, CDR2 SYGVKD. The CDR3 consists of 16 residues. V shed 11 bases, J shed 7 bases, and the junction held 17 bases outside the gene matches. This CDR3 is CASQHAIGLAENEQFF. The CDR3, as DNA: TGTGCCTCGCAGCACGCAATTGGACTAGCGGAGAATGAGCAGTTCTTC.